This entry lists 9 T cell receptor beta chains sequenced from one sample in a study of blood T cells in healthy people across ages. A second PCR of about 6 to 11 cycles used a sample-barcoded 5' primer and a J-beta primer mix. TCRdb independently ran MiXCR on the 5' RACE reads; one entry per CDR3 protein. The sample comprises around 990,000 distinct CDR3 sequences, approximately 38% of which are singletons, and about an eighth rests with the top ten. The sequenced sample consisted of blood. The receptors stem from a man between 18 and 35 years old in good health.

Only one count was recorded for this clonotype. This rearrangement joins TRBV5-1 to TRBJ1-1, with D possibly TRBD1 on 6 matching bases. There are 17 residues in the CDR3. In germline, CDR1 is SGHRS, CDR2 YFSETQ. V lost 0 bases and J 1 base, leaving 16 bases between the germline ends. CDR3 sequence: CASSLARIGQRNTEAFF. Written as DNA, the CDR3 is TGCGCCAGCAGCTTGGCCAGGATCGGACAGCGGAACACTGAAGCTTTCTTT.

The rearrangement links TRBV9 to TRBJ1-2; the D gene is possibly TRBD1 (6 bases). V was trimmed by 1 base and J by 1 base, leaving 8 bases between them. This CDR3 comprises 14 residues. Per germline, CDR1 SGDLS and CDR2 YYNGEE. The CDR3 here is CASSVRGNNYGYTF. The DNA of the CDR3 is TGTGCCAGCAGCGTAAGGGGGAATAACTATGGCTACACCTTC.

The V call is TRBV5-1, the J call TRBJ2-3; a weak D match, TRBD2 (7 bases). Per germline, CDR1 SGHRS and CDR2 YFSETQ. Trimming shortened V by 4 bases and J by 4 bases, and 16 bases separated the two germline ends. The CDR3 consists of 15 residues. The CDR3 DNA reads TGCGCCAGCAGCCTGGGAGGGGGTCCGGCAGATACGCAGTATTTT. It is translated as CASSLGGGPADTQYF. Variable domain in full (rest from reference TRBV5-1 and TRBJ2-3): KAGVTQTPRYLIKTRGQQVTLSCSPISGHRSVSWYQQTPGQGLQFLFEYFSETQRNKGNFPGRFSGRQFSNSRSEMNVSTLELGDSALYLCASSLGGGPADTQYFGPGTRLTVL.

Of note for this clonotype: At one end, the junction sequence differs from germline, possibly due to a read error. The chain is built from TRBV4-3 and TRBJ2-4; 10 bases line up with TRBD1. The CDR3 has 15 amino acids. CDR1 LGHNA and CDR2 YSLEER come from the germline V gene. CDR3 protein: CASSLSTGGENIQNF. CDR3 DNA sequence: TGCGCCAGCAGCCTCTCGACAGGGGGCGAAAACATTCAGAACTTC.

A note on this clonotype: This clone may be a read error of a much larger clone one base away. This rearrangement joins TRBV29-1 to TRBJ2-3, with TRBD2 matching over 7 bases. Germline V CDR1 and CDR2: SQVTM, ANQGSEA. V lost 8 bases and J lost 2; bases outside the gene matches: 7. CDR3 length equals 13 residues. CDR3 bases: TGCAGCTTCGGGGCGGGGGTCACAGATACGCAGTATTTT. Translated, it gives CSFGAGVTDTQYF.

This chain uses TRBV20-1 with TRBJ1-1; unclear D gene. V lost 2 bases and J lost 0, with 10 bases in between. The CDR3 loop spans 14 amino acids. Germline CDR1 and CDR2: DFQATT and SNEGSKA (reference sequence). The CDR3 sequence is CSARPGSLNTEAFF. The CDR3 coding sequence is TGCAGTGCTAGACCCGGATCCTTGAACACTGAAGCTTTCTTT.

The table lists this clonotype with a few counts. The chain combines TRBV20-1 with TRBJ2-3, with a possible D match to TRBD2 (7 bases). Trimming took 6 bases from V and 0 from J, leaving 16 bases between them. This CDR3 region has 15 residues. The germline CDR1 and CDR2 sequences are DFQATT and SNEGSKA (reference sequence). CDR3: CSAWGLAASTDTQYF. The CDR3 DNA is TGCAGTGCCTGGGGGCTAGCGGCAAGCACAGATACGCAGTATTTT.

For the CDR3, the DNA is TGTGCCACCAGCAGAGATTTTCGGAGCGGTGAGCAGTTCTTC. This translates into CATSRDFRSGEQFF. The chain has TRBV15 and TRBJ2-1; perhaps TRBD2 as D (5 bases). Trimming removed 0 bases from V and 9 bases from J, with 12 bases in between. CDR3 size: 14 residues. The V gene's germline CDR1 is LNHNV and CDR2 YYDKDF (reference sequence).

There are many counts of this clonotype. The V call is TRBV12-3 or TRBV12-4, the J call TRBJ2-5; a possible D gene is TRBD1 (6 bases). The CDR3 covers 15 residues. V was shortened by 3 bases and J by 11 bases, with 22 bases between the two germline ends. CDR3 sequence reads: CASSLGATLYNEQYF. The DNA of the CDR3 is TGTGCCAGCAGTTTGGGGGCTACACTCTACAATGAGCAGTACTTC.